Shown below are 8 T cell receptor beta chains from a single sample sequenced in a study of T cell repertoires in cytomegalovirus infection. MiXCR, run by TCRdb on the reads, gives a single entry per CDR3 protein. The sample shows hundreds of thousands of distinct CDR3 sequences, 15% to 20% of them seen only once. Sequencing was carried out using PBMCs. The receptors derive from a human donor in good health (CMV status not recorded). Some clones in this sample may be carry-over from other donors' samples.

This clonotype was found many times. This CDR3 reads CASSPTSDFPGLFF. CDR3 in DNA: TGTGCCAGCAGCCCCACGTCGGACTTTCCGGGACTGTTTTTT. The V and J genes are TRBV7-2 and TRBJ1-4; D is ambiguous. Germline V gene lookup returns CDR1 SGHTA and CDR2 FQGNSA. This CDR3 has 14 residues. Between the trimmed V and J ends, which lost 5 bases and 13 bases, there was a span of 20 bases.

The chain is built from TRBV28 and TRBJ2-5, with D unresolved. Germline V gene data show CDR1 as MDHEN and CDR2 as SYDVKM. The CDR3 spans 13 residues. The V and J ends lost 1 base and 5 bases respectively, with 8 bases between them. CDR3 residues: CASSLFSGETQYF. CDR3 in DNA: TGTGCCAGCAGTTTATTTAGTGGTGAGACCCAGTACTTC.

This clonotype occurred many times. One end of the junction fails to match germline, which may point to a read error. The CDR3 reads CASSSNVRDMFF. CDR3 coding DNA: TGTGCCAGCAGCTCAAATGTACGGGACATGTTCTTT. The chain carries TRBV7-2 and TRBJ1-6, with D possibly being TRBD1 (6 bases). CDR3 size: 12 residues. The germline V gene has CDR1 SGHTA and CDR2 FQGNSA.

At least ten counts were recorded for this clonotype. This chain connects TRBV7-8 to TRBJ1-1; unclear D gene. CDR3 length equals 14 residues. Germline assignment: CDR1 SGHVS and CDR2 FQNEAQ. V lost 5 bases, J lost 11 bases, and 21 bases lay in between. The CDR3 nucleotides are TGTGCCAGCAGCGCTACAGCGGGATCCAGGATCGCTTTCTTT. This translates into CASSATAGSRIAFF.

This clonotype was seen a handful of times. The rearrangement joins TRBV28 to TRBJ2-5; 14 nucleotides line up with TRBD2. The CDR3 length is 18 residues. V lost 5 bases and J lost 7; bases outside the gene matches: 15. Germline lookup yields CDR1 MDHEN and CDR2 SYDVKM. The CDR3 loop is CASSLGTSGGSQLGTQYF. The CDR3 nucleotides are TGTGCCAGCAGTCTGGGGACTAGCGGGGGATCCCAGTTGGGGACCCAGTACTTC.

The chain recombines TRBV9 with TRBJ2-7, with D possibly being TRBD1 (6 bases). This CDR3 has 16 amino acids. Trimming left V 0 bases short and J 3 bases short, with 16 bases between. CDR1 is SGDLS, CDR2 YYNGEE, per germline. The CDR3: CASSVERTAPHYEQYF. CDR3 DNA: TGTGCCAGCAGCGTAGAAAGGACAGCTCCTCACTACGAGCAGTACTTC.

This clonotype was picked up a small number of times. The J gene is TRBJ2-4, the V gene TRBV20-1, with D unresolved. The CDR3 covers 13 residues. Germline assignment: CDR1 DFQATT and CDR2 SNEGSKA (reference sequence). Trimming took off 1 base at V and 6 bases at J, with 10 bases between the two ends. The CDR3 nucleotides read TGCAGTGCTAGAGGGCGGAACGCAAACATTCAGTACTTC. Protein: CSARGRNANIQYF.

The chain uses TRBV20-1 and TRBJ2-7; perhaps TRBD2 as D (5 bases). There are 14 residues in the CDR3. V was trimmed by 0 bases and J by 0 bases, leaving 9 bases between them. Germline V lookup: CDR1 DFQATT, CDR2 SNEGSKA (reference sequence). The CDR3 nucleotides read TGCAGTGCTAGAGAGGGAGCCCTCTCCTACGAGCAGTACTTC. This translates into CSAREGALSYEQYF.